This T cell receptor (beta chain) was sequenced for a study of blood T cell repertoires in COVID-19 (dated by TCRdb to about 2020). Concerning the study at large: Samples from collaborators originated in the United States, Italy and Spain and spanned both the acute and convalescent phases of COVID-19. HLA class I and class II types, where available, came from metadata supplied by the sample provider rather than from assay-based typing. The dataset comprised deeply sampled blood TCRbeta repertoires from subjects exposed to, actively infected with, or recovered from COVID-19. The samples were drawn from two sources: the first 160 participants of the ongoing ImmuneRACE study, and 950 to 1,500 subjects contributed by 6 global collaborators. The material from the prospective study consisted of cDNA or gDNA derived from T cells, B-cell-depleted T cells, or PBMCs. The repertoires were released in a freely available public database intended as a resource for research on the immune response to SARS-CoV-2. Sample metadata almost always included a de-identified subject ID, COVID-19 status, age in years and sex.

The immunoSEQ Assay, a bias-controlled multiplex PCR, was used to amplify TCRbeta CDR3 regions from genomic DNA. Per the authors' processing: Within the assay, amplification of reference gene primers was used to estimate how many nucleated cells each sample contained. Sequence reads were collapsed and filtered to measure the absolute abundance of every unique TCRbeta CDR3 rearrangement. For each sample, productive Simpson clonality was calculated as the square root of Simpson's diversity index across productive rearrangements. Here the immuneACCESS table is served through TCRdb, limited to in-frame sequences with V and J called. Missing clones are a known gap in these copies; in checked studies unresolved V genes cover under half, and the rest lacks a known reason. V, J and clone size reflect that table, while D and trimming were determined from the DNA. The sample contains about 160,000 clones, around 84% of them found a single time. 7% of the sample belongs to the ten largest clones.

The CDR3 spans 14 residues, from the cysteine through the phenylalanine. Only the CDR3 region is kept as DNA, spanning 42 bases read in frame from base 1. CDR1 and CDR2 are read off the germline V gene as LGHNA and YSLEER. V is reduced by 0 bases and J by 3 bases, leaving a spacing of 9 bases between them. Collaborating institutions collected whole blood in K2EDTA tubes following their own protocols. For TCRbeta analysis, collaborators shipped samples in one of three forms: frozen whole blood, isolated PBMCs, or DNA extracted from either of those sample types. Details on this clone: Its binding antigen is unknown. Base qualities are not recorded, but no much larger clone differs from it by a single base.

Overall study outcomes, separate from this receptor: The quantity of clinical and demographic metadata differed by source and by participant and was supplied without curation.

The sequencing sample was made of peripheral blood. Recombination joined TRBV4-3 with TRBJ2-7; the D gene cannot be named for sure. This sequence originates from a man aged 50-59 years with active or convalescent COVID-19. The CDR3: CASSQDNTGYEQYF. The DNA sequence reads TGCGCCAGCAGCCAAGATAATACGGGCTACGAGCAGTACTTC.